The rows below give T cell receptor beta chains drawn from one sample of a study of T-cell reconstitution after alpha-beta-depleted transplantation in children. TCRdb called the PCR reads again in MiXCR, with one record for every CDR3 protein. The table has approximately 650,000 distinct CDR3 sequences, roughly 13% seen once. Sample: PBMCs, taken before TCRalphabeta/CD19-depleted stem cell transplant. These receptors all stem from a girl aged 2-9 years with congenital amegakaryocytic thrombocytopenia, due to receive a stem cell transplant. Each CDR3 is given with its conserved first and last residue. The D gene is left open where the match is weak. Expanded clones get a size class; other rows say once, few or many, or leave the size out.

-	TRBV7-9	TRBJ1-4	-	CASSLIWAANEKLFF	TGTGCCAGCAGCTTAATCTGGGCAGCTAATGAAAAACTGTTTTTT
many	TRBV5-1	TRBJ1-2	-	CASSLEVGTLYGYTF	TGCGCCAGCAGCTTGGAGGTTGGGACACTGTATGGCTACACCTTC
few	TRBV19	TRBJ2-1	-	CASSIGQGYTAYEQFF	TGTGCCAGTAGTATAGGTCAGGGCTACACAGCCTATGAGCAGTTCTTC
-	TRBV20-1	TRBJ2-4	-	CSAQPPGGQAKNIQYF	TGCAGTGCCCAACCCCCGGGGGGCCAGGCCAAAAACATTCAGTACTTC
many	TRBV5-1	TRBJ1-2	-	CASSQSTTNYGYTF	TGCGCCAGCAGTCAAAGTACCACCAACTATGGCTACACCTTC
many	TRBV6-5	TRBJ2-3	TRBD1	CASSRDRGDTQYF	TGTGCCAGCAGCAGGGACAGGGGTGATACGCAGTATTTT
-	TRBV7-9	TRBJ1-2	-	CASIGSGAGYGYTF	TGTGCCAGCATCGGGTCGGGGGCCGGCTATGGCTACACCTTC
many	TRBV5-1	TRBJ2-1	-	CASNEGVNEQFF	TGCGCCAGCAATGAGGGAGTCAATGAGCAGTTCTTC
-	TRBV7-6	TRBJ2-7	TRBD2	CASSSKLAGGPYEQYF	TGTGCCAGCAGCTCCAAACTAGCGGGAGGGCCCTACGAGCAGTACTTC
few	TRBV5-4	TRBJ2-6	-	CASSFRDYSGANVLTF	TGTGCCAGCAGTTTTAGGGATTACTCTGGGGCCAACGTCCTGACTTTC
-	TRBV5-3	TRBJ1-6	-	CARSFRLLEASPLHF	TGTGCCAGAAGCTTCCGACTTCTAGAGGCTTCACCCCTCCACTTT
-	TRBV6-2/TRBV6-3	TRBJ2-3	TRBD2	CASSYSISGRTSSTDTQYF	TGTGCCAGCAGTTACTCAATTAGCGGGAGGACTTCTAGCACAGATACGCAGTATTTT
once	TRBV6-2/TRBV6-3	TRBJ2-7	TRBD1	CASSLQGDVYEQYF	TGTGCCAGCAGCTTACAGGGGGACGTCTACGAGCAGTACTTC
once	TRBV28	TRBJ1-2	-	CASSYLDKSGGYTF	TGTGCCAGCAGTTACCTCGACAAGAGCGGTGGCTACACCTTC
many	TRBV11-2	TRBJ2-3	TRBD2	CASRSRVASGRGRGTDTQYF	TGTGCCAGCAGAAGTAGGGTGGCTAGCGGGAGAGGGAGGGGCACAGATACGCAGTATTTT
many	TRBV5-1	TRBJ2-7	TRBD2	CASSPTLGTSGSSSYEQYF	TGCGCCAGCAGCCCTACTCTAGGGACTAGCGGGAGCAGCTCCTACGAGCAGTACTTC
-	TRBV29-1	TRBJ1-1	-	CSSRVDSEAFF	TGCAGCTCTAGGGTCGACAGTGAAGCTTTCTTT
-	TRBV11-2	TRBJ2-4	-	CASRITRDGAKNIQYF	TGTGCCAGCAGGATCACCCGGGACGGAGCCAAAAACATTCAGTACTTC
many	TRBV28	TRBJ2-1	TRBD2	CASTIRGRSSYNEQFF	TGTGCCAGCACAATCCGCGGGAGGAGCTCCTACAATGAGCAGTTCTTC
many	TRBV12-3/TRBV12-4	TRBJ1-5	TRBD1	CASRTGFQPQHF	TGTGCCAGCAGGACAGGGTTTCAGCCCCAGCATTTT
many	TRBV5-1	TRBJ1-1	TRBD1	CASRGQAVDTEAFF	TGCGCCAGCAGGGGACAGGCCGTCGACACTGAAGCTTTCTTT
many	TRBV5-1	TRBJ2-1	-	CASSLGVGNEQFF	TGCGCCAGCAGCTTGGGTGTTGGGAATGAGCAGTTCTTC
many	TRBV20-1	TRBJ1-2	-	CSAPSPAGDYGYTF	TGCAGTGCTCCTAGCCCTGCAGGAGACTATGGCTACACCTTC
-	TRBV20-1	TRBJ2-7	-	CSARDVHSSYEQYF	TGCAGTGCTAGAGATGTGCACTCCTCCTACGAGCAGTACTTC
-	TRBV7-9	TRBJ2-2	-	CASRKLGTELFF	TGTGCCAGCAGAAAATTGGGGACAGAGCTGTTTTTT
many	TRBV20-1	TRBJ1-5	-	CSLGQPQHF	TGCAGCCTCGGCCAGCCCCAGCATTTT
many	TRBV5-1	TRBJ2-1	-	CASSLDDLNEQFF	TGCGCCAGCAGCTTGGATGACCTCAATGAGCAGTTCTTC
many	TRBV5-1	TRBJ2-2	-	CASSLVSSAYTGELFF	TGCGCCAGCAGCTTGGTCTCTAGCGCCTACACCGGGGAGCTGTTTTTT